This T cell receptor (beta chain) was identified during a study of blood T cell repertoires in COVID-19. Background on the study: The United States, Italy and Spain were the sources of the acute and convalescent COVID-19 samples. Sample material is recorded as cDNA or gDNA derived from T cells, B-cell-depleted T cells, or PBMCs.

Authors' analysis steps: Quantification of nucleated cells was approximated via reference gene primer amplification. Clones were read by immunoSEQ multiplex PCR, and TCRdb kept only the in-frame ones, dropping some. V, J and clone size were drawn from that table, and D and trimming were deduced from the DNA. Among some 190,000 clones, approximately 81% were seen once, and the ten largest hold approximately 18%. Germline loops: CDR1 MDHEN, CDR2 SYDVKM. CDR3 length: 13 residues. V was trimmed by 3 bases and J by 7 bases, leaving 12 bases between them. The sample was peripheral blood. This rearrangement joins TRBV28 to TRBJ1-1, with D hard to call. This TCR was recovered from a person aged 65-85 years with COVID-19, enrolled during active disease. CDR3 in amino acids: CASSLIPRVEAFF. Written as DNA, the CDR3 is TGTGCCAGCAGTTTGATCCCCCGGGTTGAAGCTTTCTTT.